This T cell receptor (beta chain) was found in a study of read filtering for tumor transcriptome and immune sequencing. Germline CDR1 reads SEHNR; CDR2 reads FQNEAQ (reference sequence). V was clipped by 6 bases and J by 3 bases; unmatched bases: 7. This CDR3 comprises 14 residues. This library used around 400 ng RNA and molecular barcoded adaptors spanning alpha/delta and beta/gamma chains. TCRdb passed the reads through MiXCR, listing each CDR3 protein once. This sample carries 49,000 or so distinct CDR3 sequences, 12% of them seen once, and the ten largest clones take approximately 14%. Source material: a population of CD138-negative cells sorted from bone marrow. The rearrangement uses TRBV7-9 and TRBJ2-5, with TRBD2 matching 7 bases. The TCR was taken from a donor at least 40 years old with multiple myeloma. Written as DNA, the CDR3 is TGTGCCAGCAGTTATGACGGGGGGAAAGAGACCCAGTACTTC. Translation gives CASSYDGGKETQYF.